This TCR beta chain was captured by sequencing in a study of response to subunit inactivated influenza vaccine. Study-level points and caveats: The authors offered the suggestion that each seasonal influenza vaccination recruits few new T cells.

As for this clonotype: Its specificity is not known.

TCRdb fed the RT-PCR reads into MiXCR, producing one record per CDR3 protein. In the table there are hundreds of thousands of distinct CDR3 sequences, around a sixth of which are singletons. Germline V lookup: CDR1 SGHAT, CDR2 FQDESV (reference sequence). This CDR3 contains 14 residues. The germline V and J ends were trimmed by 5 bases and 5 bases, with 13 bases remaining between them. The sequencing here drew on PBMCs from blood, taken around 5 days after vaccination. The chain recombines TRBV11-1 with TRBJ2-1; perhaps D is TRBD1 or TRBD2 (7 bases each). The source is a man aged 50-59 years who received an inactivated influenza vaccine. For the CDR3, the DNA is TGTGCCAGCAGCGCAGGGGGGGGGAACAATGAGCAGTTCTTC. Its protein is CASSAGGGNNEQFF.